The 9 T cell receptor beta chains below come from one sample, sequenced in a study of T cell responses to AZD1222 COVID-19 vaccine. The data were produced by immunoSEQ multiplex PCR, yet TCRdb's version contains in-frame clones alone and is incomplete. The sample includes 45,000 or so clones, roughly 87% of them seen just once. This specimen consisted of peripheral blood, obtained 28 days after the second AZD1222 dose. The receptors were sampled from an adult who received the AZD1222 COVID-19 vaccine.

For the CDR3, the DNA is TGTGCCAGCAGTGAGAACCAGGGGGCGGAGGGCTACACCTTC. Protein sequence: CASSENQGAEGYTF. This chain uses TRBV25-1 with TRBJ1-2; 8 bases fit TRBD1. Germline loops: CDR1 MGHDK, CDR2 SYGVNS. The ends lost 3 bases at V and 8 bases at J; junction bases unmatched: 8. The length of the CDR3 is 14 residues.

This rearrangement joins TRBV18 to TRBJ2-5, with 7 bases lining up with TRBD2. J gave up 5 bases and V 4 bases, and 4 bases lay outside the gene matches. Germline CDR1 reads KGHSH; CDR2 reads LQKENI. The CDR3 length is 13 residues. The CDR3 sequence: CASSRLAGETQYF. CDR3 sequence (DNA): TGTGCCAGCTCACGACTAGCCGGGGAGACCCAGTACTTC.

This clone was seen once. The rearrangement uses TRBV19 and TRBJ2-1, with 7 bases identical to TRBD2. Germline CDR1 reads LNHDA; CDR2 reads SQIVND (reference sequence). V gave up 3 bases and J gave up 6 bases; unmatched junction bases: 8. The CDR3 is made up of 15 amino acids. For the CDR3, the DNA is TGTGCCAGTAGTATTGGGAGTTGGACTAGCAATGAGCAGTTCTTC. Translation gives CASSIGSWTSNEQFF.

This clone was seen once. The chain joins TRBV3-1 (or the pseudogene TRBV3-2) to TRBJ1-1; D not resolved. This CDR3 comprises 12 residues. Between the trimmed V and J ends, which lost 0 bases and 9 bases, there was a span of 8 bases. Germline CDR1 and CDR2: LGHDT and YNNKEL (reference sequence). The CDR3 spells CASSQDMGKAFF. The DNA for the CDR3 is TGTGCCAGCAGCCAAGATATGGGTAAAGCTTTCTTT.

This chain joins TRBV5-4 and TRBJ2-7; possibly TRBD1 for D (6 bases). This CDR3 has 13 residues. CDR1 and CDR2 from the germline V gene are SGHNT and YYREEE (reference sequence). V lost 5 bases and J 2 bases, leaving 11 bases between the germline ends. DNA of the CDR3: TGTGCCAGCAGGCCACAGGGTACCTACGAGCAGTACTTC. This translates into CASRPQGTYEQYF. Full variable domain (outside the CDR3, taken from reference TRBV5-4 and TRBJ2-7): ETGVTQSPTHLIKTRGQQVTLRCSSQSGHNTVSWYQQALGQGPQFIFQYYREEENGRGNFPPRFSGLQFPNYSSELNVNALELDDSALYLCASRPQGTYEQYFGPGTRLTVT.

V usage is TRBV3-1 (or the pseudogene TRBV3-2) and J usage is TRBJ1-2; TRBD1 matches 9 bases. J was trimmed by 6 bases and V by 6 bases; bases with no gene match: 5. CDR3 length: 13 amino acids. Germline CDR1 and CDR2: LGHDT and YNNKEL (reference sequence). The CDR3 DNA is TGTGCCAGCAGACACGGGACAGGGCATGGCTACACCTTC. Protein sequence: CASRHGTGHGYTF.

The chain combines TRBV9 with TRBJ2-1; perhaps D is TRBD1 or TRBD2 (7 bases each). This CDR3 contains 15 residues. The germline CDR1 and CDR2 sequences are SGDLS and YYNGEE. The V and J ends lost 4 bases and 4 bases respectively, with 15 bases between them. The CDR3 reads CASSPQGGLYNEQFF. As DNA, the CDR3 is TGTGCCAGCAGCCCCCAGGGGGGGCTTTACAATGAGCAGTTCTTC.

The chain combines TRBV9 with TRBJ1-6; D is uncertain. V was clipped by 0 bases and J by 10 bases, with 11 bases between them. CDR3 length: 14 residues. Germline CDR1 is SGDLS and CDR2 is YYNGEE. The CDR3 region has the DNA TGTGCCAGCAGCGTAGGAGGGAACTCCTCACCCCTCCACTTT. It codes for CASSVGGNSSPLHF.

The chain has TRBV7-9 and TRBJ2-7; D is unclear. CDR1 SEHNR and CDR2 FQNEAQ come from the germline V gene (reference sequence). V was cut by 6 bases and J by 5 bases, with 14 bases left in between. The CDR3 length is 13 residues. The CDR3 protein is CASSLLGADEQYF. The CDR3 DNA reads TGTGCCAGCAGTCTCCTCGGAGCTGACGAGCAGTACTTC.